This TCR beta chain was retrieved from a study of T-cell reconstitution after alpha-beta-depleted transplantation in children. Unique molecular identifiers were used to barcode this TCRbeta library. TCRdb reanalysed the PCR reads using MiXCR and keeps one entry per CDR3 protein. The data show 500,000 to 650,000 distinct CDR3 sequences, roughly 11% seen once. The V and J ends lost 3 bases and 0 bases, in that order; junction bases with no gene match: 13. Germline CDR1 reads SGHAT; CDR2 reads FQNNGV. This CDR3 comprises 19 residues. Sequenced here: PBMCs, mostly from graft donor cells, sampled 180 days after TCRalphabeta/CD19-depleted stem cell transplant. This TCR was recovered from a female patient aged 2-9 years who had a stem cell transplant for aplastic anemia, so the T cells may come from the graft donor. V usage is TRBV11-2 and J usage is TRBJ2-3; 9 positions match TRBD1. CDR3 amino acids: CASSFPPRDRVSSTDTQYF. In DNA form, the CDR3 reads TGTGCCAGCAGCTTCCCGCCCCGGGACAGGGTGTCTAGCACAGATACGCAGTATTTT.